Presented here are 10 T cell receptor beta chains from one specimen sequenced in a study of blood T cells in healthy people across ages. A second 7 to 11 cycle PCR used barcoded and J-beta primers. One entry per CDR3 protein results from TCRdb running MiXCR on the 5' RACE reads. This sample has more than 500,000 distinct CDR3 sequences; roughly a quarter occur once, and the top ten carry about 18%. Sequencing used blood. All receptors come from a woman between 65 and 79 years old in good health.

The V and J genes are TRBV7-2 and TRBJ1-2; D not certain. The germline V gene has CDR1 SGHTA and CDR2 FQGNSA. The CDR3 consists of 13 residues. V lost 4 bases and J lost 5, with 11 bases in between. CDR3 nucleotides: TGTGCCAGCAGCTCCAGGAATTTTTATGGCTACACCTTC. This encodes CASSSRNFYGYTF.

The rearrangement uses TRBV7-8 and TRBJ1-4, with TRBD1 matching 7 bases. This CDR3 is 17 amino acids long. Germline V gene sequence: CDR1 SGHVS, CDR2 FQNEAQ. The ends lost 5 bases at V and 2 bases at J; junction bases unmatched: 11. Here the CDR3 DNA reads TGTGCCAGCAGCCCGTCAGGGGGGGCTGTGACTAATGAAAAACTGTTTTTT. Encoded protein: CASSPSGGAVTNEKLFF.

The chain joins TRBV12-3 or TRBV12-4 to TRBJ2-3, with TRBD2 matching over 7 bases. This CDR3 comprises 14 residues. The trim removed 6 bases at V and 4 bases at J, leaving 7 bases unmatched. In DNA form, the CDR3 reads TGTGCCAGCAGAGCAGCGGGGAACGCAGATACGCAGTATTTT. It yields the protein CASRAAGNADTQYF.

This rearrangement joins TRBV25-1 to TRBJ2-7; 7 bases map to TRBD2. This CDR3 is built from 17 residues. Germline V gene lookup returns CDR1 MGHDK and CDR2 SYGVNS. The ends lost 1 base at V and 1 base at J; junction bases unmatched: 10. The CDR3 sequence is CASSESREGPNSYEQYF. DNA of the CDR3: TGTGCCAGCAGTGAATCAAGGGAGGGCCCGAATTCCTACGAGCAGTACTTC.

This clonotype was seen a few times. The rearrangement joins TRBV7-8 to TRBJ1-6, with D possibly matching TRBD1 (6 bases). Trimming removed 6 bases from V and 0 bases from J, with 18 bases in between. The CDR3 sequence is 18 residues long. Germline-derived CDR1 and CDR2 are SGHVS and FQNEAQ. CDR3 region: CASSPGQSRSSYNSPLHF. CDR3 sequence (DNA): TGTGCCAGCAGTCCCGGACAGAGCCGAAGCTCCTATAATTCACCCCTCCACTTT.

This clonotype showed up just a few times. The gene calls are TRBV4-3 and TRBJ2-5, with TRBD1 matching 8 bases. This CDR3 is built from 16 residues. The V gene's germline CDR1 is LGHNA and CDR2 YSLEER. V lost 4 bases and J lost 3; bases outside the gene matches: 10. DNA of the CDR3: TGCGCCAGCAGCCGGATGATCGACAGGGGCAAAGAGACCCAGTACTTC. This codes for CASSRMIDRGKETQYF.

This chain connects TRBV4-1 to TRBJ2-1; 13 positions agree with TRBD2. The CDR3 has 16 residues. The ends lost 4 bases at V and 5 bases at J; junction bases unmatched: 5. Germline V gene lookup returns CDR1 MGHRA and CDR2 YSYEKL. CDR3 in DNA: TGCGCCAGCAGCCCCACCGGGACTAGCGGGAACAATGAGCAGTTCTTC. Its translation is CASSPTGTSGNNEQFF.

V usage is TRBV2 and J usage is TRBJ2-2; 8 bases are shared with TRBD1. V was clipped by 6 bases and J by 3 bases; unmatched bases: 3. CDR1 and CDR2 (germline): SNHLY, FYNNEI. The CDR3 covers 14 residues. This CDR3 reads CASRYRGDTGELFF. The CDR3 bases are TGTGCCAGCAGATACAGGGGGGACACCGGGGAGCTGTTTTTT.

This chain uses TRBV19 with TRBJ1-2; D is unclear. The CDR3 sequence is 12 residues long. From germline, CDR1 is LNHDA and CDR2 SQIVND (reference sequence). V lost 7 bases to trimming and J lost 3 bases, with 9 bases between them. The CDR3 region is CASNGIYYGYTF. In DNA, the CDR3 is TGTGCCAGTAATGGGATCTACTATGGCTACACCTTC.

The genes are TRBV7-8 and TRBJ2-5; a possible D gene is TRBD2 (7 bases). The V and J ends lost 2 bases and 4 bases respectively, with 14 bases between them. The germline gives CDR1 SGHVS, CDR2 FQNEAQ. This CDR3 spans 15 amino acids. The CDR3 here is CASSLTTGGRETQYF. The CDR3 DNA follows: TGTGCCAGCAGCTTAACGACGGGGGGCCGAGAGACCCAGTACTTC.